This T cell receptor (beta chain) was observed in a study of cytomegalovirus exposure and HLA in healthy donors. PCR used 60 Vbeta primers and 13 Jbeta primers. The repertoire was sequenced with immunoSEQ multiplex PCR; TCRdb's copy has only in-frame clones and lacks some. The sample includes 200,000 to 250,000 clones, roughly 87% seen only once; the top ten take 5% to 6.5%. CDR1 and CDR2 from the germline V gene are ENHRY and SYGVKD. V shed 5 bases and J 6 bases; nucleotides not matched to a gene: 7. The CDR3 has 15 amino acids. Sequences were obtained from PBMCs. The receptor was derived from a woman aged 40-49 years in good health and CMV-seropositive. The rearrangement joins TRBV10-3 to TRBJ2-3, with 11 bases fitting TRBD2. CDR3 in DNA: TGTGCCATCAGTTATAGCGGGGGGGCCATGGATACGCAGTATTTT. Translated, it gives CAISYSGGAMDTQYF.